One sample yielded the 25 T cell receptor beta chains listed below, sequenced in a study of blood T cells in healthy people across ages. Then a second PCR, running roughly 7 to 11 cycles, was carried out with a sample-barcoded 5' primer and a J-beta primer mix. Each CDR3 protein gets one entry after TCRdb re-called the 5' RACE reads with MiXCR. The sample contains 1.5 million to 2 million distinct CDR3 sequences, roughly 27% of which appear only once. Source material: blood. These receptors were collected from a woman in her twenties or thirties in good health.

J is TRBJ2-2 and V is TRBV28; D remains ambiguous. V was pared by 5 bases and J by 0 bases, with 7 bases between. In germline, CDR1 is MDHEN, CDR2 SYDVKM. The CDR3 totals 14 residues. CDR3 DNA: TGTGCCAGCAGTCGCCTGGCGAACACCGGGGAGCTGTTTTTT. It yields the protein CASSRLANTGELFF.

This clonotype has a count of ten or more. This chain joins TRBV20-1 and TRBJ2-7, with TRBD2 matching over 11 bases. Trimming cost V 1 base and J 0 bases; bases outside gene matches: 5. Germline CDR1 reads DFQATT; CDR2 reads SNEGSKA (reference sequence). The CDR3 totals 16 residues. CDR3: CSARGLAGGFSYEQYF. The CDR3 coding sequence is TGCAGTGCTAGAGGGCTAGCGGGGGGCTTCTCCTACGAGCAGTACTTC.

This clonotype appeared a few times. The CDR3 region has the DNA TGTGCCAGCAGCCAAGAGTGGGCACAGGGGAACGAGCAGTACTTC. Translation: CASSQEWAQGNEQYF. The J gene is TRBJ2-7, the V gene TRBV14, with 7 positions matching TRBD1. V shed 0 bases and J 5 bases; nucleotides not matched to a gene: 7. Germline lookup yields CDR1 SGHDN and CDR2 FVKESK. The CDR3 loop spans 15 amino acids.

V is TRBV5-1 and J is TRBJ2-1; tentative D call: TRBD1 (6 bases). The CDR3 sequence is 19 residues long. CDR1 is SGHRS and CDR2 is YFSETQ in the germline V gene. V shed 3 bases and J shed 3 bases, with 25 bases lying between them. The CDR3 region is CASSYTGQLLRDVYNEQFF. The CDR3 coding sequence is TGCGCCAGCAGCTATACAGGACAGCTCCTACGGGATGTCTACAATGAGCAGTTCTTC.

This clonotype came up many times. The rearrangement uses TRBV4-3 and TRBJ1-1; 8 positions match TRBD1. The CDR3 is 16 residues long. Germline CDR1 LGHNA, CDR2 YSLEER. Losses at the gene ends were 3 bases for V and 7 bases for J; bases not matched to a gene: 13. In nucleotides, the CDR3 is TGCGCCAGCAGCCAGGAGTGGACAGGGAGAGAGTTTGAAGCTTTCTTT. The encoded protein is CASSQEWTGREFEAFF.

This clonotype came up many times. The gene calls are TRBV29-1 and TRBJ2-7, with 7 positions matching TRBD2. The CDR3 is made up of 13 amino acids. Germline CDR1 SQVTM, CDR2 ANQGSEA. Trimming took 2 bases from V and 1 from J; bases not matched to a gene: 2. The CDR3 loop is CSVERGGSYEQYF. The CDR3 DNA is TGCAGCGTTGAACGGGGAGGGTCCTACGAGCAGTACTTC.

This clonotype turned up a few times. The chain links TRBV18 to TRBJ2-7; perhaps TRBD1 as D (6 bases). Trimming removed 4 bases from V and 5 bases from J, with 15 bases in between. The V gene's germline CDR1 is KGHSH and CDR2 LQKENI. The CDR3 loop spans 14 amino acids. The chain's CDR3 is CASSRVDSLHEQYF. The CDR3 DNA reads as TGTGCCAGCTCACGTGTGGACAGTCTCCACGAGCAGTACTTC. The complete variable domain, with remaining parts taken from reference TRBV18 and TRBJ2-7, reads NAGVMQNPRHLVRRRGQEARLRCSPMKGHSHVYWYRQLPEEGLKFMVYLQKENIIDESGMPKERFSAEFPKEGPSILRIQQVVRGDSAAYFCASSRVDSLHEQYFGPGTRLTVT.

This clonotype was observed a handful of times. The chain couples TRBV18 to TRBJ1-5, with TRBD1 matching over 8 bases. Germline V lookup: CDR1 KGHSH, CDR2 LQKENI. The junction had 23 bases not matched to a gene; V was cut back by 3 bases and J by 1 base. This CDR3 region has 22 residues. The CDR3 sequence: CASSPTLGHGGQGLRSNQPQHF. The CDR3 DNA sequence: TGTGCCAGCTCACCTACTTTGGGGCACGGAGGACAGGGCCTTCGCAGCAATCAGCCCCAGCATTTT.

The chain uses TRBV4-2 and TRBJ2-2; TRBD2 is a possible D gene (6 bases). The ends were cut back, 4 bases at V and 7 bases at J, with 13 bases in the middle. CDR1 is LGHNA and CDR2 is YNFKEQ in the germline V gene. There are 14 residues in the CDR3. For the CDR3, the DNA is TGTGCCAGCAGCCGGGGCGGGATAGTCGGGGAGCTGTTTTTT. It yields the protein CASSRGGIVGELFF.

Worth noting for this clonotype: This sequence may be a read error, since a much larger clone differs from it by one base. The chain couples TRBV29-1 to TRBJ2-1; 9 bases match TRBD1. In germline, CDR1 is SQVTM, CDR2 ANQGSEA. The CDR3 extends over 14 amino acids. Trimming took 6 bases from V and 10 from J; bases not matched to a gene: 13. The CDR3 protein is CSVGDRVRSYEQFF. CDR3 nucleotide sequence: TGCAGCGTCGGGGACAGGGTGAGATCCTACGAGCAGTTCTTC.

This chain connects TRBV3-1 to TRBJ2-4; 10 positions agree with TRBD2. The CDR3 spans 19 residues. CDR1 is LGHDT, CDR2 YNNKEL, per germline (reference sequence). V dropped 4 bases and J dropped 0; count of bases not matched to a gene: 12. The CDR3 sequence is CASSRDLAGDALAKNIQYF. For the CDR3, the DNA is TGTGCCAGCAGCCGTGATCTAGCGGGGGACGCCCTAGCCAAAAACATTCAGTACTTC.

In this sample, this clonotype turned up a few times. A junction boundary mismatches the germline segment, possibly from a read error. This chain connects TRBV20-1 to TRBJ2-5, with D possibly TRBD2 on 5 matching bases. CDR3 length: 13 residues. The germline V gene has CDR1 DFQATT and CDR2 SNEGSKA (reference sequence). CDR3 in DNA: TGCAGTGCTGGAGAGCGGCCTCAGGAGACCCAGTACTTC. This gives the protein CSAGERPQETQYF.

This clonotype has only a few counts. CDR3 region: CASSPEVAGGPYEQYF. CDR3 DNA sequence: TGTGCCAGCAGCCCCGAGGTAGCGGGAGGGCCCTACGAGCAGTACTTC. The chain carries TRBV5-5 and TRBJ2-7; 11 bases agree with TRBD2. Germline V gene sequence: CDR1 SGHKS, CDR2 YYEKEE (reference sequence). The CDR3 length is 16 residues. V lost 4 bases to trimming and J lost 2 bases; unmatched junction nucleotides: 8.

The chain is built from TRBV5-1 and TRBJ2-7; D not certain. The CDR3 covers 14 residues. Trimming removed 0 bases from V and 3 bases from J, with 10 bases in between. Germline CDR1 is SGHRS and CDR2 is YFSETQ. The CDR3 is CASSLGTDRYEQYF. Written as DNA, the CDR3 is TGCGCCAGCAGCTTGGGGACGGATCGCTACGAGCAGTACTTC.

A few counts support this clonotype. This chain joins TRBV4-1 and TRBJ2-1; TRBD2 aligns across 8 bases. Germline assignment: CDR1 MGHRA and CDR2 YSYEKL. V dropped 2 bases and J dropped 5; count of bases not matched to a gene: 11. The CDR3 spans 17 residues. The CDR3 nucleotides read TGCGCCAGCAGCCAATTAGGTCGGGGGGGCGAACACAATGAGCAGTTCTTC. Translation: CASSQLGRGGEHNEQFF.

This clonotype has just a few counts. V usage is TRBV6-1 and J usage is TRBJ2-1; 12 nucleotides agree with TRBD2. Per germline, CDR1 MNHNS and CDR2 SASEGT. Trimming cost V 5 bases and J 2 bases; bases outside gene matches: 10. The CDR3 spans 18 residues. CDR3 nucleotide sequence: TGTGCCAGCAGTAAACTGACTAGCGGGAGTGGCACCTACAATGAGCAGTTCTTC. Amino acids: CASSKLTSGSGTYNEQFF.

This clonotype showed up just a few times. The chain couples TRBV7-2 to TRBJ2-1; a weak D match, TRBD2 (5 bases). The germline V gene encodes CDR1 SGHTA and CDR2 FQGNSA. The V and J ends lost 1 base and 12 bases respectively, with 10 bases between them. The CDR3 consists of 12 residues. Here the CDR3 DNA reads TGTGCCAGCAGCTTAGAGCGGTCGCGGCAGTTCTTC. The encoded protein is CASSLERSRQFF.

As concerns this clonotype: This could be a read error, since a much larger clone is one nucleotide away. V gene TRBV7-2 combines with J gene TRBJ1-2; a possible D gene is TRBD1 (5 bases). This CDR3 is built from 13 residues. CDR1 and CDR2 (germline): SGHTA, FQGNSA. The CDR3 region has the DNA TGTGCCAGCAGCTTTCGACAGAACTATGACTACACCTTC. This encodes CASSFRQNYDYTF.

The rearrangement joins TRBV5-5 to TRBJ2-1; TRBD1 matches at 9 bases. Germline trimming cut 3 bases from V and 9 bases from J; bases unmatched to any gene: 7. CDR3 size: 14 residues. CDR1 is SGHKS, CDR2 YYEKEE, per germline (reference sequence). DNA of the CDR3: TGTGCCAGCAGCTCCCGGACGGGACAGGGTGAGCAGTTCTTC. Translating gives CASSSRTGQGEQFF.

The chain employs TRBV9 and TRBJ1-3, with unresolved D. Trimming left V 0 bases short and J 0 bases short, with 10 bases between. Germline V lookup: CDR1 SGDLS, CDR2 YYNGEE. The CDR3 length is 16 residues. The CDR3 region is CASSVVGWGSGNTIYF. The CDR3 nucleotides are TGTGCCAGCAGCGTAGTAGGGTGGGGCTCTGGAAACACCATATATTTT.

CDR3 nucleotides: TGCAGCGTTGGAGGCAGGACTAGCGCGCAAGAGACCCAGTTCTTC. This encodes CSVGGRTSAQETQFF. The chain couples TRBV29-1 to TRBJ2-5, with TRBD2 identical over 9 bases. The end of the DNA aligns better with TRBJ2-1, so the J call may be wrong. The CDR3 is made up of 15 amino acids. Germline loops: CDR1 SQVTM, CDR2 ANQGSEA.

Only a few counts were recorded for this clonotype. The rearrangement links TRBV20-1 to TRBJ1-1, with D tentatively TRBD1 (5 bases). Germline-derived CDR1 and CDR2 are DFQATT and SNEGSKA (reference sequence). There are 15 residues in the CDR3. The ends were cut back, 6 bases at V and 4 bases at J, with 21 bases in the middle. The CDR3 reads CSATDRRGLSTEAFF. In nucleotides, the CDR3 is TGCAGTGCCACGGACCGAAGGGGATTGAGCACTGAAGCTTTCTTT.

The V call is TRBV29-1, the J call TRBJ2-1, with 11 nucleotides matching TRBD2. The end of the DNA aligns better with TRBJ2-7, so the J call may be wrong. Looked up from germline, CDR1 is SQVTM and CDR2 is ANQGSEA. The CDR3 loop spans 14 amino acids. CDR3 protein: CSVLAGGSYNEQYF. CDR3 DNA sequence: TGCAGCGTTCTAGCGGGGGGTTCCTACAATGAGCAGTACTTC.

This clonotype came up a few times. This chain joins TRBV12-3 or TRBV12-4 and TRBJ1-1; D is unclear. The CDR3 loop spans 14 amino acids. V lost 7 bases to trimming and J lost 0 bases, with 12 bases between them. CDR3 DNA: TGTGCCAGCACCTTGGTTAGGTTGAACACTGAAGCTTTCTTT. Translated, it gives CASTLVRLNTEAFF.

As to this clonotype: A read error may explain this, as a much larger clone is one base away. The chain joins TRBV6-6 to TRBJ1-2, with 9 bases fitting TRBD1. This CDR3 is built from 13 residues. The V gene's germline CDR1 is MNHNY and CDR2 SVGAGI (reference sequence). CDR3 sequence: CASGYDRGNGYTF. CDR3 bases: TGTGCCAGCGGTTACGACAGGGGGAATGGCTACACCTTC.